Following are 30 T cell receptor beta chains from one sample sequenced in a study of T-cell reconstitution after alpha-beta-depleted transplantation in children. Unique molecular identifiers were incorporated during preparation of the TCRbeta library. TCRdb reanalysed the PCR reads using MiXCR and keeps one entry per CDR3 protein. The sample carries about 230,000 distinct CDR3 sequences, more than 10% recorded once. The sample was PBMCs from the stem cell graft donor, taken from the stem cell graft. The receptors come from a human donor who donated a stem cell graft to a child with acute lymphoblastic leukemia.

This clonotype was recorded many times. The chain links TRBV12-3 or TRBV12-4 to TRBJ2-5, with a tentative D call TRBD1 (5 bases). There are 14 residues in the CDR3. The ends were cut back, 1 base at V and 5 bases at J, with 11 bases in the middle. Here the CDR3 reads CASSLGRGSETQYF. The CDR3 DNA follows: TGTGCCAGCAGTTTAGGTAGGGGTTCGGAGACCCAGTACTTC.

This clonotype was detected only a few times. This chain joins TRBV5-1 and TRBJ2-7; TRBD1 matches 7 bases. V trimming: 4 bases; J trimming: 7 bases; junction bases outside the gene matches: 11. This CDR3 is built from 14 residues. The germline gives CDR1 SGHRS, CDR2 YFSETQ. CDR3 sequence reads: CASSPGQLQGEQYF. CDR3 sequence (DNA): TGCGCCAGCAGCCCGGGACAGCTCCAGGGTGAGCAGTACTTC.

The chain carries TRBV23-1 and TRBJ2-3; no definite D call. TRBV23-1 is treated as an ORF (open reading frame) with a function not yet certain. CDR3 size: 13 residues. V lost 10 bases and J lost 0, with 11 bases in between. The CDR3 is CATANASTDTQYF. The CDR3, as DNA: TGCGCCACGGCAAACGCTAGCACAGATACGCAGTATTTT.

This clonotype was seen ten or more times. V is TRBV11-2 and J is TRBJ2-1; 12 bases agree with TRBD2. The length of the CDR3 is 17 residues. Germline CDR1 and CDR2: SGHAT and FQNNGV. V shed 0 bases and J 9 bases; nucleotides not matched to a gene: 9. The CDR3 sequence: CASSLEFGLAGGIEQFF. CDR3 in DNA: TGTGCCAGCAGCTTAGAATTTGGGCTAGCGGGAGGGATTGAGCAGTTCTTC. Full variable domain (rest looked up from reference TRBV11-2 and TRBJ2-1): EAGVAQSPRYKIIEKRQSVAFWCNPISGHATLYWYQQILGQGPKLLIQFQNNGVVDDSQLPKDRFSAERLKGVDSTLKIQPAKLEDSAVYLCASSLEFGLAGGIEQFFGPGTRLTVL.

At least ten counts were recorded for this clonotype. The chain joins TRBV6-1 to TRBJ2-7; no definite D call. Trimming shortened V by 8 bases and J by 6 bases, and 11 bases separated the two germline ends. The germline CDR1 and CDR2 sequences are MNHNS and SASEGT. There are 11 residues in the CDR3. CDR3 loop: CASSVRGEQYF. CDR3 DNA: TGTGCCAGCTCAGTTCGTGGCGAGCAGTACTTC.

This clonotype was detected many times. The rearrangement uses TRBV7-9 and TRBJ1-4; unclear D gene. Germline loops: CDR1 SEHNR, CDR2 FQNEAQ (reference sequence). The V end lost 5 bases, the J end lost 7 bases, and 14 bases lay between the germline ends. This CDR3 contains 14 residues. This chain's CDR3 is CASSPTYPGEKLFF. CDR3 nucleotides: TGTGCCAGCAGCCCAACTTATCCGGGTGAAAAACTGTTTTTT.

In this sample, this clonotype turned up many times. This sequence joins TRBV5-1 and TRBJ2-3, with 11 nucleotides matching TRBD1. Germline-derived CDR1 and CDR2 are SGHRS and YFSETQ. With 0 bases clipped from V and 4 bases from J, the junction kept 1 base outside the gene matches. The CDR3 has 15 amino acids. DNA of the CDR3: TGCGCCAGCAGCTTGGGGACAGGGGGCGCAGATACGCAGTATTTT. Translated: CASSLGTGGADTQYF.

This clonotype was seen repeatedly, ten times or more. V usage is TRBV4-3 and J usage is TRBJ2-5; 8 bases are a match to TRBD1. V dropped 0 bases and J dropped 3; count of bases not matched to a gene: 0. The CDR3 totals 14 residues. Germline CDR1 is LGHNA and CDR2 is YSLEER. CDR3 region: CASSQETGEETQYF. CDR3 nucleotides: TGCGCCAGCAGCCAAGAGACAGGGGAAGAGACCCAGTACTTC.

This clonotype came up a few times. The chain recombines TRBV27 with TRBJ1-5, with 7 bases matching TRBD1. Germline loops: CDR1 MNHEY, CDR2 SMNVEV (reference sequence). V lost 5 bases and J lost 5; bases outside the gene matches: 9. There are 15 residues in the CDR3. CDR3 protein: CASSPRGPGHQPQHF. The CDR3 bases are TGTGCCAGCAGTCCGAGGGGGCCGGGCCATCAGCCCCAGCATTTT.

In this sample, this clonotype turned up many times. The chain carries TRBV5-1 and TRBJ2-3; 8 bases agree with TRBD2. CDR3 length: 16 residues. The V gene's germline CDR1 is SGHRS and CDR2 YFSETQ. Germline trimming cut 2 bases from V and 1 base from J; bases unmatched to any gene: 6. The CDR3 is CASSFSAGDRTDTQYF. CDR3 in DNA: TGCGCCAGCAGCTTCTCAGCGGGAGATCGCACAGATACGCAGTATTTT.

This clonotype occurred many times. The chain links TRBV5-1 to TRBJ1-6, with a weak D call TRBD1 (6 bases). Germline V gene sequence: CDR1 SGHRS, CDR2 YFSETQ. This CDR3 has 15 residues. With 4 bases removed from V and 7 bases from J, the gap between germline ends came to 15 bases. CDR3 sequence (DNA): TGCGCCAGCAGCCTGGAAATGGGGACAAATTCACCCCTCCACTTT. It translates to CASSLEMGTNSPLHF.

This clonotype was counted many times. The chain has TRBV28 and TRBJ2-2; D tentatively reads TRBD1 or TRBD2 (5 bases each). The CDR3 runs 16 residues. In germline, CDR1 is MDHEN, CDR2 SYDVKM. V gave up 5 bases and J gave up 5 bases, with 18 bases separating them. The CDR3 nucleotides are TGTGCCAGCAGTCCTAATCGATGGGGGAGTACCGGGGAGCTGTTTTTT. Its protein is CASSPNRWGSTGELFF. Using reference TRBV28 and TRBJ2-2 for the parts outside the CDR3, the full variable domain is DVKVTQSSRYLVKRTGEKVFLECVQDMDHENMFWYRQDPGLGLRLIYFSYDVKMKEKGDIPEGYSVSREKKERFSLILESASTNQTSMYLCASSPNRWGSTGELFFGEGSRLTVL.

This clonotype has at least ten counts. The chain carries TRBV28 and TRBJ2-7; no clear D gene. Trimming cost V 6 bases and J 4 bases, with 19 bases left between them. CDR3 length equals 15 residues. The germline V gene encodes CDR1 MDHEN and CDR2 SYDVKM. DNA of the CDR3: TGTGCCAGCAGACCGCCGGCCCTCGGTTGGTACGAGCAGTACTTC. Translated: CASRPPALGWYEQYF. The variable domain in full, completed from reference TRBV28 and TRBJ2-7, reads DVKVTQSSRYLVKRTGEKVFLECVQDMDHENMFWYRQDPGLGLRLIYFSYDVKMKEKGDIPEGYSVSREKKERFSLILESASTNQTSMYLCASRPPALGWYEQYFGPGTRLTVT.

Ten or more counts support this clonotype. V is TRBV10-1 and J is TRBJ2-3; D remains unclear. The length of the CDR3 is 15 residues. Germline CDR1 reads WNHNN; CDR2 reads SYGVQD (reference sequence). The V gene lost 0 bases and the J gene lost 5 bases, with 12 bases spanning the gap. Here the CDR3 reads CASSESNLIGDTQYF. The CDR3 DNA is TGCGCCAGCAGTGAGTCGAATTTAATTGGAGATACGCAGTATTTT.

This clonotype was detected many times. CDR3 bases: TGTGCCAGCAGCTTGCCCCGGATGAACACTGAAGCTTTCTTT. This sequence encodes CASSLPRMNTEAFF. V and J are TRBV5-4 and TRBJ1-1; D is ambiguous. V was cut by 1 base and J by 0 bases, with 7 bases left in between. Germline CDR1 and CDR2: SGHNT and YYREEE (reference sequence). The CDR3 consists of 14 residues.

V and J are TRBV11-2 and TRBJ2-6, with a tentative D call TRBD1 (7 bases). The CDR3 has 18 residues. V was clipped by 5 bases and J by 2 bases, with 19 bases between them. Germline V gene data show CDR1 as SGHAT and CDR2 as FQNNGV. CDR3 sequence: CASSTHTGEAPGANVLTF. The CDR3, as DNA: TGTGCCAGCAGCACGCACACAGGGGAGGCGCCTGGGGCCAACGTCCTGACTTTC. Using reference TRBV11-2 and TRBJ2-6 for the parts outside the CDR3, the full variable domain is EAGVAQSPRYKIIEKRQSVAFWCNPISGHATLYWYQQILGQGPKLLIQFQNNGVVDDSQLPKDRFSAERLKGVDSTLKIQPAKLEDSAVYLCASSTHTGEAPGANVLTFGAGSRLTVL.

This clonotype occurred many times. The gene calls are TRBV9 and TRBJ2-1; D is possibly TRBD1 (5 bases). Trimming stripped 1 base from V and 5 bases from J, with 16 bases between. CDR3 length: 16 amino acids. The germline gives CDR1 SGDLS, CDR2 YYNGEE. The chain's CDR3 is CASSVSGGPRDNEQFF. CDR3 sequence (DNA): TGTGCCAGCAGCGTATCGGGTGGCCCCAGGGACAATGAGCAGTTCTTC.

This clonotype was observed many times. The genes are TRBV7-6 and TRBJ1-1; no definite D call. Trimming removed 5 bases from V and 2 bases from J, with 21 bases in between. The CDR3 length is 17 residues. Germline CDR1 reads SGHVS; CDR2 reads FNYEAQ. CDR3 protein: CASSQSLPGLGNTEAFF. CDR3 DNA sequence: TGTGCCAGCAGCCAGAGTTTACCGGGCTTGGGAAACACTGAAGCTTTCTTT. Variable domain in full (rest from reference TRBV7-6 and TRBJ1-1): GAGVSQSPRYKVTKRGQDVALRCDPISGHVSLYWYRQALGQGPEFLTYFNYEAQQDKSGLPNDRFSAERPEGSISTLTIQRTEQRDSAMYRCASSQSLPGLGNTEAFFGQGTRLTVV.

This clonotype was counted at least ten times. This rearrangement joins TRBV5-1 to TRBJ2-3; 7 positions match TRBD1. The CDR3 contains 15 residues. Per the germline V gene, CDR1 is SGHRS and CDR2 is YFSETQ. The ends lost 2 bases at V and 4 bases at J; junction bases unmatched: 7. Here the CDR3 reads CASSFHDRAADTQYF. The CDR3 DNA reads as TGCGCCAGCAGCTTCCACGACAGGGCGGCAGATACGCAGTATTTT.

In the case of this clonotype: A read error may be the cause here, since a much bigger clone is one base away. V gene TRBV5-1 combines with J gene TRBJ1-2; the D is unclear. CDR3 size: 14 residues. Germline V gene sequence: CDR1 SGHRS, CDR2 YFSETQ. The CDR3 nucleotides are TGCGCCAGCAGCTTCGGTACGGGGTGGAATGGCGACACCTTC. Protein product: CASSFGTGWNGDTF.

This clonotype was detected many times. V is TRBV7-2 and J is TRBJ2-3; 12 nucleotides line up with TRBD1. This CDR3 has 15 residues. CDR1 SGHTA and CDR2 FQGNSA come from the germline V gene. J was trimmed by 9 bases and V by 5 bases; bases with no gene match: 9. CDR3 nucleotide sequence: TGTGCCAGCAGCCCCCGGGACAGGGGGCGCCCAACGCAGTATTTT. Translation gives CASSPRDRGRPTQYF. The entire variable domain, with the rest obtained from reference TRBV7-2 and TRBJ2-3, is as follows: GAGVSQSPSNKVTEKGKDVELRCDPISGHTALYWYRQSLGQGLEFLIYFQGNSAPDKSGLPSDRFSAERTGGSVSTLTIQRTQQEDSAVYLCASSPRDRGRPTQYFGPGTRLTVL.

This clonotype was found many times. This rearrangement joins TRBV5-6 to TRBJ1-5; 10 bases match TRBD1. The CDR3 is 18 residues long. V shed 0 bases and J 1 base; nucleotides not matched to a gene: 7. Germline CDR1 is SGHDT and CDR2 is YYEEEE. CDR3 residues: CASSLARQGARSNQPQHF. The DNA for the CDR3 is TGTGCCAGCAGCTTGGCCAGACAGGGGGCGCGGAGCAATCAGCCCCAGCATTTT.

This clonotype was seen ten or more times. CDR3 bases: TGCGCCAGCAGCGAGCAGGACAGGGTAGGCGAGCAGTACTTC. Protein sequence: CASSEQDRVGEQYF. The chain has TRBV5-1 and TRBJ2-7; 8 bases match TRBD1. The V gene end was trimmed by 4 bases and the J gene end by 6 bases; junction bases not matched to a gene: 9. The CDR3 is 14 amino acids. Looked up from germline, CDR1 is SGHRS and CDR2 is YFSETQ.

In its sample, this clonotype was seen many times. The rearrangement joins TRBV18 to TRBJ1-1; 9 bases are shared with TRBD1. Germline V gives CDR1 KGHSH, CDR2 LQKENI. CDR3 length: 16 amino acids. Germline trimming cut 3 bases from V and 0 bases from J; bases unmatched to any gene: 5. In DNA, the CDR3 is TGTGCCAGCTCACCGGGACAGGGTAGACTGAACACTGAAGCTTTCTTT. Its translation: CASSPGQGRLNTEAFF.

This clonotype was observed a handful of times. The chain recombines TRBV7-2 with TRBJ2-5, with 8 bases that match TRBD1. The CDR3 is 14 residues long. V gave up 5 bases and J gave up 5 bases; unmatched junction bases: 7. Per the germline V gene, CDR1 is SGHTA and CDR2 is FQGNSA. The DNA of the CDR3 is TGTGCCAGCAGCCCAGGGGGCGCGAGGGAGACCCAGTACTTC. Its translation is CASSPGGARETQYF.

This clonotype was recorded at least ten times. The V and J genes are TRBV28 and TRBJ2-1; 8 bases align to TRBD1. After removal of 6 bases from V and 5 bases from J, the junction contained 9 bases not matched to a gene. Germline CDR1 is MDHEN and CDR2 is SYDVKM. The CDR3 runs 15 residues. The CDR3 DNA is TGTGCCAGCAGACCACTCATGGACAGGGACAATGAGCAGTTCTTC. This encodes CASRPLMDRDNEQFF.

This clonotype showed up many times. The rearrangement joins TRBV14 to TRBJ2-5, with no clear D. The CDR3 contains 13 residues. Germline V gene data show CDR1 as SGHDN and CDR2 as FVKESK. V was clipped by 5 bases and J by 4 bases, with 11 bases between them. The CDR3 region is CASSSSKRETQYF. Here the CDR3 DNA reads TGTGCCAGCAGCTCATCGAAGAGAGAGACCCAGTACTTC.

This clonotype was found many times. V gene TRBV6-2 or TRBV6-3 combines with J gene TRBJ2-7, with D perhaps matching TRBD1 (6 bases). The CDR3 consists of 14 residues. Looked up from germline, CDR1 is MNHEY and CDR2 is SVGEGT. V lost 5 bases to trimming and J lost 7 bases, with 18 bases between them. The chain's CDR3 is CASSPWSGQGEQYF. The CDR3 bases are TGTGCCAGCAGTCCTTGGAGCGGCCAGGGGGAGCAGTACTTC.

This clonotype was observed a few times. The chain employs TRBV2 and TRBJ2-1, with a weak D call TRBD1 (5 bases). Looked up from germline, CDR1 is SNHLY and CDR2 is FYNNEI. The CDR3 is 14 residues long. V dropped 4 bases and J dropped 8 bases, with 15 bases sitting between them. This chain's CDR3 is CASSGTGQGDEQFF. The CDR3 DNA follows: TGTGCCAGCAGTGGGACCGGGCAGGGCGATGAGCAGTTCTTC.

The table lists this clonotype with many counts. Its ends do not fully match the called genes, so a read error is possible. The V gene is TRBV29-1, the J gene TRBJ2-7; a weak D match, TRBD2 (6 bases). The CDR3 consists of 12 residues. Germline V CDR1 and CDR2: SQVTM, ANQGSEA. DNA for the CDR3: TGCAGCGTTGAAAAACATTCGGGGGAGGCCTCATTC. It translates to CSVEKHSGEASF.